This T cell receptor beta chain was sequenced during a study of blood T cell repertoires in COVID-19. Produced via immunoSEQ multiplex PCR; TCRdb's table is partial and in-frame only. Of more than 200,000 clones listed, about 85% are singletons. The origin of this receptor is a man in his thirties or forties who had recovered from COVID-19. Source material: PBMCs or T cells enriched from blood (not recorded which).

CDR3 sequence: CASSNGVGGSIYEQYF. In DNA form, the CDR3 reads TGTGCCAGCAGTAATGGGGTAGGCGGGAGTATCTACGAGCAGTACTTC. The chain recombines TRBV28 with TRBJ2-7; 7 bases map to TRBD2. This CDR3 contains 16 residues. The V and J ends lost 5 bases and 3 bases, in that order; junction bases with no gene match: 13. The germline CDR1 and CDR2 sequences are MDHEN and SYDVKM.